A single T cell receptor beta chain is shown here with its context. Its specificity is not known. The data were obtained in a study of cytomegalovirus exposure and HLA in healthy donors. Trimming removed 2 bases from V and 7 bases from J, with 11 bases in between. Germline V gives CDR1 SQVTM, CDR2 ANQGSEA. This CDR3 spans 13 amino acids. Study-level results: Previous analysis showed most TCR beta V segments were productive about 87% or about 30% of the time. Specificity for CMV antigens was confirmed in vitro for a few of the CMV-associated chains.

The PCR was carried out with 60 Vbeta primers and 13 Jbeta primers. Sequenced by immunoSEQ multiplex PCR; TCRdb stores in-frame clones only, minus some. Of some 160,000 clones in the sample, 65% to 80% are singletons; the top ten hold approximately 1.6%. This TCR was recovered from a woman aged 30 to 39 in good health and CMV-seronegative. What was sequenced was PBMCs. The chain joins TRBV29-1 to TRBJ2-2, with D perhaps matching TRBD1 (6 bases). This CDR3 is CSVEPGAGGELFF. The CDR3 coding sequence is TGCAGCGTTGAACCAGGGGCCGGCGGGGAGCTGTTTTTT.